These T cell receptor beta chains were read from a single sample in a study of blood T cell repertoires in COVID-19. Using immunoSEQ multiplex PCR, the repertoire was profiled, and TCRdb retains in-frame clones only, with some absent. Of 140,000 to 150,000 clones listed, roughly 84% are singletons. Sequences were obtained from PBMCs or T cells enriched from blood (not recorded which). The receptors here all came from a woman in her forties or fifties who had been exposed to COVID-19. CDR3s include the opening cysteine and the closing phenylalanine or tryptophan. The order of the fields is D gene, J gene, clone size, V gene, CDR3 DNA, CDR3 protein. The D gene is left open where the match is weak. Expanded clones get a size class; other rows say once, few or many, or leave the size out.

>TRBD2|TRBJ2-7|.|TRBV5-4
TGTGCCAGCAGCTCGACGACTAGCGGCGTGTGGGAGCAGTACTTC
CASSSTTSGVWEQYF
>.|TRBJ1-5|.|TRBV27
TGTGCCAGCAGTCCTGGGGGGGGCCAGCCCCAGCATTTT
CASSPGGGQPQHF
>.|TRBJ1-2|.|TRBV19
TGTGCCAGTATTGGCTCGGGGTATGGCTACACCTTC
CASIGSGYGYTF
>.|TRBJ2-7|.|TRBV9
TGTGCCAGCAGCGTAGGGAGGGGGCTCAGCGAGCAGTACTTC
CASSVGRGLSEQYF
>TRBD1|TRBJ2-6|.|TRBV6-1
TGTGCCAGCAGTGAGAGGGGGCCCGGGGCCAACGTCCTGACTTTC
CASSERGPGANVLTF
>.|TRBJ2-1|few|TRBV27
TGTGCCAGCAGTTTAGAGTGGAGGGCCCTTGGCAATGAGCAGTTCTTC
CASSLEWRALGNEQFF
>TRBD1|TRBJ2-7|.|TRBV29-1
TGCAGCGCCCAACACCCCGGGACAGGGAACTACGAGCAGTACTTC
CSAQHPGTGNYEQYF
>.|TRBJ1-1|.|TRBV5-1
TGCGCCAGCAGCTTGACTACCGGCCAGTTTAACACTGAAGCTTTCTTT
CASSLTTGQFNTEAFF
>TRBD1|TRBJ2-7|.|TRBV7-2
TGTGCCAGCAGCCAGGACAGGGAGGAGGTGTGGGAGCAGTACTTC
CASSQDREEVWEQYF
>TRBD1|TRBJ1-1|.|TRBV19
TGTGCCAGTAGCTCCCGCGCCAGACAGGGGGGCACTGAAGCTTTCTTT
CASSSRARQGGTEAFF
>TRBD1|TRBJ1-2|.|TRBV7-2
TGTGCCAGCAGCTCCCTAACAGGGGTCTATGGCTACACCTTC
CASSSLTGVYGYTF
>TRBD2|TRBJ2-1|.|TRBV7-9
TGTGCCAGCAGCTTAATTAGCGGGAGTACCAATGAGCAGTTCTTC
CASSLISGSTNEQFF
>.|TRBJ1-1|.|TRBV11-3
TGTGCCAGCAGCCCGAGAGATGGCACTGAAGCTTTCTTT
CASSPRDGTEAFF
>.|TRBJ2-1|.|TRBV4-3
TGCGCCAGCAGCCAAGAGGCGTCGGGTGAGCAGTTCTTC
CASSQEASGEQFF
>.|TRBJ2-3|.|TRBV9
TGTGCCAGCAGCGGTCAGCGGTTAGATACGCAGTATTTT
CASSGQRLDTQYF
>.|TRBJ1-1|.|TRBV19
TGTGCCAGTAGTATAGCGGCGGACACTGAAGCTTTCTTT
CASSIAADTEAFF
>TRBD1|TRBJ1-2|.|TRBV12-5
TGTGCTAGTGTCCGGGACAGGTTTGGCTACACCTTC
CASVRDRFGYTF
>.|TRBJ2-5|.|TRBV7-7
TGTGCCAGCAGCTTAGTGGGGCTGGGGACTTTGGAGACCCAGTACTTC
CASSLVGLGTLETQYF
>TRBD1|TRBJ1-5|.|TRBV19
TGTGCCAGTAGTAGGGACAGGAGGAGCAATCAGCCCCAGCATTTT
CASSRDRRSNQPQHF
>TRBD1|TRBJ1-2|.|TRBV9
TGTGCCAGCAGCGTAGGCAGGGGGATTAACTATGGCTACACCTTC
CASSVGRGINYGYTF
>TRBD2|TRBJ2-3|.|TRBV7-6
TGTGCCAGCAGCTTAGAGGCGGGGGAAGGAGATACGCAGTATTTT
CASSLEAGEGDTQYF
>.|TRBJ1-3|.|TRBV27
TGTGCCAGCAGTTTTTCGGGTGCTGGAAACACCATATATTTT
CASSFSGAGNTIYF
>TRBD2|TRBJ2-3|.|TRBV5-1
TGCGCCAGCAGCTTGGCCCGCGTAGCTAGCGGGGGGGCCTTCCACACAGATACGCAGTATTTT
CASSLARVASGGAFHTDTQYF
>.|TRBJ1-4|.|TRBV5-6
TGTGCCAGCAGCTCGGGACCTACGCGGGGGAATGAAAAACTGTTTTTT
CASSSGPTRGNEKLFF
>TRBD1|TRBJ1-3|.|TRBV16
TGTGCCAGCAGCCGCGGACAGGGGGCTCGAAACACCATATATTTT
CASSRGQGARNTIYF
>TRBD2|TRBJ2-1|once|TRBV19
TGTGCCAGTAGTAGACCAGCGGGAGGATCCTACAATGAGCAGTTCTTC
CASSRPAGGSYNEQFF
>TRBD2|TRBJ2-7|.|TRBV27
TGTGCCAGCAGTTTATCGGCTAGCGGGGACTACGAGCAGTACTTC
CASSLSASGDYEQYF
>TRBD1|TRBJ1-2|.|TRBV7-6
TGTGCCAGCAGCCTTGGACAGGGGGGTGACTATGGCTACACCTTC
CASSLGQGGDYGYTF
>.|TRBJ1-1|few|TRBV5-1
TGCGCCAGCAGCCGGAGGACAGCTAACACTGAAGCTTTCTTT
CASSRRTANTEAFF
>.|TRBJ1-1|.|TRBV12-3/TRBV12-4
TGTGCCAGCAGTGGGGTGGCGGGAGCTTTCTTT
CASSGVAGAFF
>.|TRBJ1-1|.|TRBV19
TGTGCCAGTAGTTCCCTCGGGGGGTTAGCTTTCTTT
CASSSLGGLAFF
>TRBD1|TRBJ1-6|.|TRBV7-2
TGTGCCAGCAGCGCTGAAACAGGGGTTTCACCCCTCCACTTT
CASSAETGVSPLHF
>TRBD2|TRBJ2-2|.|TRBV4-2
TGTGCCAGCAGCCAAGGGCCTAGCGGGTCTACCGGCCCGGGGGAGCTGTTTTTT
CASSQGPSGSTGPGELFF
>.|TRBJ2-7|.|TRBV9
TGTGCCAGCAGCCCCCGGAGGTCGGCCTACGAGCAGTACTTC
CASSPRRSAYEQYF
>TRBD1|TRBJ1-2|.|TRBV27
TGTGCCAGCAGTTCAATTACAGGGGCAAGCTACACCTTC
CASSSITGASYTF
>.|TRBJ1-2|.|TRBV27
TGTGCCAGCAGTTTCTCCCTGGGAGGGTCCAACTATGGCTACACCTTC
CASSFSLGGSNYGYTF
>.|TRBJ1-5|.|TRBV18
TGTGCCAGCTCACCGGCCAACAATCAGCCCCAGCATTTT
CASSPANNQPQHF